The text below deals with one T cell receptor (beta chain). Its antigen is not known. A constant-region primer served to make TCR beta cDNA from approximately 490 ng total RNA. Employing slightly modified ARM-PCR, three nested multiplex PCR rounds were run, and these gave rise to the TCR beta libraries. In the first two PCR rounds, TRBV1-TRBV30 forward primers were paired with a C-beta reverse primer, and each round lasted approximately 9 cycles. Each CDR3 protein is one row after TCRdb ran MiXCR on the multiplex PCR reads. The sample carries 310,000 or so distinct CDR3 sequences, 50% to 60% recorded once. This sample stems from a study of tumor-infiltrating lymphocytes in primary liver carcinoma. Germline DNA was also extracted, and blood RNA derived from unsorted whole blood. General study findings and limits: The top-250-clone fraction was significantly higher in tumors than in blood (p = 0.039).

With 4 bases clipped from V and 2 bases from J, the junction kept 8 bases outside the gene matches. Germline CDR1 reads MDHEN; CDR2 reads SYDVKM. The CDR3 extends over 16 amino acids. Material for sequencing was peripheral blood. This clonotype originated in a woman between 25 and 40 years old with primary liver carcinoma and hepatitis B virus infection. The rearrangement uses TRBV28 and TRBJ1-1; 9 bases align to TRBD1. For the CDR3, the DNA is TGTGCCAGCAGTTCCCCGGGACAGGGTTCTAACACTGAAGCTTTCTTT. Amino acid sequence: CASSSPGQGSNTEAFF.